These 30 T cell receptor beta chains were sequenced from one sample in a study of CD8+ T cells in alopecia areata. As to treatment: oral pan-JAK inhibitor, 5-10 mg twice daily. Extraction and reverse transcription of RNA yielded cDNA as the sequencing template. The protocol was immunoSEQ multiplex PCR, while the TCRdb copy is restricted to in-frame clones and leaves out a portion. The sample consists of 150,000 to 250,000 clones, roughly 64% of them appearing once. Sequencing used CD4+ T cells sorted from blood, obtained at week 24, from a patient treated with tofacitinib. These receptors all stem from a human donor with alopecia areata.

The gene calls are TRBV30 and TRBJ2-5, with TRBD2 identical over 8 bases. Losses at the gene ends were 1 base for V and 2 bases for J; bases not matched to a gene: 3. The germline gives CDR1 GTSNPN, CDR2 SVGIG (reference sequence). The CDR3 loop spans 14 amino acids. The CDR3 DNA is TGTGCCTGGAGTGCTAGCGGGTTACAAGAGACCCAGTACTTC. Translating it yields CAWSASGLQETQYF.

This chain links TRBV9 with TRBJ2-1; 8 bases map to TRBD2. Germline trimming cut 4 bases from V and 3 bases from J; bases unmatched to any gene: 6. The CDR3 contains 15 residues. Germline V lookup: CDR1 SGDLS, CDR2 YYNGEE. CDR3 amino acids: CASSPLAGRYNEQFF. The CDR3 DNA reads TGTGCCAGCAGCCCCCTAGCGGGCCGCTACAATGAGCAGTTCTTC. Full variable domain (missing parts from reference TRBV9 and TRBJ2-1): DSGVTQTPKHLITATGQRVTLRCSPRSGDLSVYWYQQSLDQGLQFLIQYYNGEERAKGNILERFSAQQFPDLHSELNLSSLELGDSALYFCASSPLAGRYNEQFFGPGTRLTVL.

In this sample, this clone turned up a few times. The genes are TRBV6-5 and TRBJ2-5; 11 nucleotides line up with TRBD1. J gave up 4 bases and V 6 bases, and 4 bases lay outside the gene matches. The CDR3 is 14 amino acids. Germline CDR1 reads MNHEY; CDR2 reads SVGAGI. The CDR3 DNA sequence: TGTGCCAGCAGGTTCGGACAGGGGGCAGAGACCCAGTACTTC. This gives the protein CASRFGQGAETQYF.

The V gene is TRBV5-4, the J gene TRBJ1-2, with TRBD1 identical over 7 bases. This CDR3 region has 14 residues. The V gene end was trimmed by 4 bases and the J gene end by 8 bases; junction bases not matched to a gene: 11. The germline gives CDR1 SGHNT, CDR2 YYREEE (reference sequence). CDR3 nucleotides: TGTGCCAGCAGCGGACGGGACAGCCGTCGGGGCTACACCTTC. This encodes CASSGRDSRRGYTF.

V and J are TRBV27 and TRBJ2-7; maybe TRBD2 (5 bases). This CDR3 is 13 amino acids long. Trimming removed 5 bases at V and 2 bases at J, with 10 bases between. CDR1 MNHEY and CDR2 SMNVEV come from the germline V gene (reference sequence). CDR3: CASSRGLTYEQYF. CDR3 bases: TGTGCCAGCAGTAGAGGGCTCACCTACGAGCAGTACTTC.

This clone was found many times. The chain is built from TRBV5-6 and TRBJ2-2; no definite D call. The CDR3 contains 13 residues. The V end was cut by 3 bases, the J end by 7 bases, with 10 bases between. Germline assignment: CDR1 SGHDT and CDR2 YYEEEE. CDR3 amino acids: CASSSDQDGELFF. The CDR3, as DNA: TGTGCCAGCAGCTCCGACCAAGACGGGGAGCTGTTTTTT.

This clone appeared a few times. The chain has TRBV19 and TRBJ2-3; D remains unclear. Trimming pared 6 bases from V and 2 bases from J, leaving 9 bases between. CDR3 size: 13 residues. The V gene's germline CDR1 is LNHDA and CDR2 SQIVND (reference sequence). The CDR3 loop reads CASSAQTTDTQYF. CDR3 coding DNA: TGTGCCAGTAGCGCCCAGACCACAGATACGCAGTATTTT.

The J gene is TRBJ2-6, the V gene TRBV7-2; 7 nucleotides agree with TRBD1. Germline V CDR1 and CDR2: SGHTA, FQGNSA. The ends lost 5 bases at V and 0 bases at J; junction bases unmatched: 13. This CDR3 contains 19 residues. The CDR3 coding sequence is TGTGCCAGCAGCAACCCGACAGGGTCTGGGGGCTCTGGGGCCAACGTCCTGACTTTC. Translated, it gives CASSNPTGSGGSGANVLTF. The variable domain in full, with the rest retrieved from reference TRBV7-2 and TRBJ2-6, is GAGVSQSPSNKVTEKGKDVELRCDPISGHTALYWYRQSLGQGLEFLIYFQGNSAPDKSGLPSDRFSAERTGGSVSTLTIQRTQQEDSAVYLCASSNPTGSGGSGANVLTFGAGSRLTVL.

The CDR3 nucleotides are TGTGCCAGCAGATACTCGACAGGGAACGAGCAGTACTTC. This encodes CASRYSTGNEQYF. V and J are TRBV25-1 and TRBJ2-7; 7 bases match TRBD1. Looked up from germline, CDR1 is MGHDK and CDR2 is SYGVNS. J gave up 5 bases and V 6 bases, and 7 bases lay outside the gene matches. This CDR3 has 13 amino acids.

The rearrangement links TRBV11-2 to TRBJ2-3, with D possibly TRBD2 on 5 matching bases. The CDR3 runs 13 residues. The V gene's germline CDR1 is SGHAT and CDR2 FQNNGV. Trimming left V 5 bases short and J 7 bases short, with 13 bases between. The CDR3 protein is CASSLPTKNTQYF. The DNA for the CDR3 is TGTGCCAGCAGCCTCCCGACTAAAAATACGCAGTATTTT.

This chain joins TRBV4-3 and TRBJ2-7; 8 bases map to TRBD2. The trim removed 3 bases at V and 7 bases at J, leaving 8 bases unmatched. Germline V gives CDR1 LGHNA, CDR2 YSLEER. The CDR3 covers 14 residues. CDR3 nucleotide sequence: TGCGCCAGCAGCCATACTAGCGGAGGGGGGGAGCAGTACTTC. It codes for CASSHTSGGGEQYF.

The chain recombines TRBV4-3 with TRBJ1-1; D is possibly TRBD1 (5 bases). The CDR3 extends over 14 amino acids. Germline assignment: CDR1 LGHNA and CDR2 YSLEER. Trimming stripped 1 base from V and 1 base from J, with 7 bases between. The CDR3 spells CASSQGQKNTEAFF. The CDR3 nucleotides read TGCGCCAGCAGCCAAGGACAGAAGAACACTGAAGCTTTCTTT.

The chain uses TRBV14 and TRBJ2-1, with 7 bases lining up with TRBD2. This CDR3 spans 13 amino acids. Germline V CDR1 and CDR2: SGHDN, FVKESK. V shed 5 bases, J shed 5 bases, and the junction held 3 bases outside the gene matches. The DNA of the CDR3 is TGTGCCAGCAGCGGAGGGAGGGACAATGAGCAGTTCTTC. It is translated as CASSGGRDNEQFF.

The rearrangement uses TRBV4-3 and TRBJ2-5; D is perhaps TRBD2 (6 bases). The CDR3 totals 15 residues. Germline V CDR1 and CDR2: LGHNA, YSLEER. The V end lost 1 base, the J end lost 4 bases, and 13 bases lay between the germline ends. The CDR3 region is CASSQGSSSGETQYF. The CDR3 region has the DNA TGCGCCAGCAGCCAAGGGAGCAGTAGCGGAGAGACCCAGTACTTC.

This clone occurred a few times. Germline is not matched at one junction end, which may reflect a read error. V gene TRBV9 combines with J gene TRBJ1-4; D is possibly TRBD1 (6 bases). CDR3 length: 16 residues. The germline CDR1 and CDR2 sequences are SGDLS and YYNGEE. In DNA form, the CDR3 reads TGCGCCTACGTACAGGGTTGGATTATAGGGCCTGGAAAACTGTTTTTT. It codes for CAYVQGWIIGPGKLFF.

This rearrangement joins TRBV28 to TRBJ2-5, with unresolved D. CDR3 length: 13 amino acids. The germline V and J ends were trimmed by 2 bases and 3 bases, with 7 bases remaining between them. Germline loops: CDR1 MDHEN, CDR2 SYDVKM. The CDR3 bases are TGTGCCAGCAGTTTAGTCGAGGAAGAGACCCAGTACTTC. This encodes CASSLVEEETQYF.

This sequence joins TRBV7-2 and TRBJ2-7; TRBD1 matches 7 bases. V was pared by 5 bases and J by 3 bases, with 4 bases of the junction left unmatched. CDR1 is SGHTA, CDR2 FQGNSA, per germline. This CDR3 region has 13 residues. The CDR3 is CASSARQGYEQYF. The CDR3 DNA reads TGTGCCAGCAGCGCCCGACAGGGCTACGAGCAGTACTTC.

V is TRBV2 and J is TRBJ1-5; the match to TRBD1 covers 8 bases. The CDR3 extends over 17 amino acids. The V and J ends lost 2 bases and 3 bases, in that order; junction bases with no gene match: 9. Germline loops: CDR1 SNHLY, CDR2 FYNNEI. CDR3 sequence: CASSETMDRVINQPQHF. CDR3 nucleotide sequence: TGTGCCAGCAGTGAAACCATGGACAGGGTAATCAATCAGCCCCAGCATTTT.

V and J are TRBV2 and TRBJ2-4; 10 nucleotides agree with TRBD2. The trim removed 6 bases at V and 1 base at J, leaving 6 bases unmatched. The CDR3 extends over 16 amino acids. From germline, CDR1 is SNHLY and CDR2 FYNNEI. This CDR3 is CASRPGTSVAKNIQYF. In DNA, the CDR3 is TGTGCCAGCAGGCCCGGGACTAGCGTTGCCAAAAACATTCAGTACTTC.

J is TRBJ1-2 and V is TRBV23-1; 10 nucleotides align to TRBD1. TRBV23-1 is an ORF; its function is uncertain. After removal of 2 bases from V and 4 bases from J, the junction contained 4 bases not matched to a gene. This CDR3 has 15 residues. CDR3 amino acids: CASSQGTGAGYGYTF. Written as DNA, the CDR3 is TGCGCCAGCAGTCAAGGGACAGGGGCAGGCTATGGCTACACCTTC.

This clone turned up a few times. J is TRBJ2-7 and V is TRBV29-1, with TRBD2 matching over 15 bases. The CDR3 consists of 15 residues. Germline V CDR1 and CDR2: SQVTM, ANQGSEA. With V trimmed by 5 bases and J by 2 bases, 4 bases remained unmatched. The CDR3 nucleotides read TGCAGCGTTTCCGGGACTAGCGGGGGGCCCTACGAGCAGTACTTC. Encoded protein: CSVSGTSGGPYEQYF.

V usage is TRBV2 and J usage is TRBJ2-2, with TRBD2 matching over 7 bases. The CDR3 totals 16 residues. Germline V lookup: CDR1 SNHLY, CDR2 FYNNEI. Unmatched junction bases numbered 9, after V lost 5 bases and J lost 3 bases. The CDR3 loop is CASSWTSITDTGELFF. CDR3 DNA sequence: TGTGCCAGCAGTTGGACTAGTATTACGGACACCGGGGAGCTGTTTTTT.

The V and J genes are TRBV6-6 and TRBJ1-1; tentative D call: TRBD1 (5 bases). CDR3 length equals 15 residues. V dropped 7 bases and J dropped 3 bases, with 18 bases sitting between them. Germline V CDR1 and CDR2: MNHNY, SVGAGI (reference sequence). The CDR3 spells CASTTITRGDTEAFF. Written as DNA, the CDR3 is TGTGCCAGCACTACAATCACCCGGGGGGACACTGAAGCTTTCTTT.

The gene calls are TRBV29-1 and TRBJ2-3; perhaps TRBD2 as D (6 bases). CDR1 and CDR2 (germline): SQVTM, ANQGSEA. V lost 4 bases and J lost 0, with 14 bases in between. The CDR3 has 15 amino acids. The chain's CDR3 is CSVVPGATSTDTQYF. In DNA, the CDR3 is TGCAGCGTTGTTCCGGGAGCGACTAGCACAGATACGCAGTATTTT.

As for this clone: An end of the junction does not agree with germline; a read error may underlie this. The chain links TRBV10-3 to TRBJ1-1; the D is unclear. The CDR3 totals 15 residues. Per the germline V gene, CDR1 is ENHRY and CDR2 is SYGVKD. CDR3 sequence reads: CASSRESGIGTEAFF. Here the CDR3 DNA reads TGTGCCAGCAGTCGTGAATCCGGGATCGGCACTGAAGCTTTCTTT.

This sequence joins TRBV7-2 and TRBJ2-2, with no clear D. The germline V gene has CDR1 SGHTA and CDR2 FQGNSA. The CDR3 spans 14 residues. V was clipped by 1 base and J by 4 bases, with 7 bases between them. CDR3 sequence reads: CASSLGRITGELFF. The DNA for the CDR3 is TGTGCCAGCAGCTTAGGCCGGATCACCGGGGAGCTGTTTTTT.

This sequence joins TRBV7-2 and TRBJ2-3, with 7 positions matching TRBD1. V shed 5 bases and J 4 bases; nucleotides not matched to a gene: 6. The CDR3 loop spans 14 amino acids. Per germline, CDR1 SGHTA and CDR2 FQGNSA. CDR3 loop: CASSPDRVADTQYF. CDR3 nucleotides: TGTGCCAGCAGCCCCGACAGGGTTGCAGATACGCAGTATTTT. Looking up the rest from reference TRBV7-2 and TRBJ2-3 gives the full variable domain: GAGVSQSPSNKVTEKGKDVELRCDPISGHTALYWYRQSLGQGLEFLIYFQGNSAPDKSGLPSDRFSAERTGGSVSTLTIQRTQQEDSAVYLCASSPDRVADTQYFGPGTRLTVL.

The V gene is TRBV29-1, the J gene TRBJ1-4, with D hard to call. The V and J ends lost 3 bases and 5 bases respectively, with 10 bases between them. Germline CDR1 SQVTM, CDR2 ANQGSEA. The CDR3 contains 13 residues. CDR3 sequence reads: CSVECRRNEKLFF. CDR3 nucleotides: TGCAGCGTTGAGTGCAGGCGGAATGAAAAACTGTTTTTT.

V gene TRBV2 combines with J gene TRBJ2-3; 8 bases map to TRBD1. Trimming cost V 5 bases and J 2 bases; bases outside gene matches: 3. This CDR3 comprises 14 residues. Germline assignment: CDR1 SNHLY and CDR2 FYNNEI. The CDR3 DNA reads as TGTGCCAGCAGTAGGGACAGGCCCACAGATACGCAGTATTTT. This sequence encodes CASSRDRPTDTQYF.

V and J are TRBV5-1 and TRBJ2-1, with D tentatively TRBD1 (6 bases). The germline gives CDR1 SGHRS, CDR2 YFSETQ. The CDR3 covers 15 residues. The V end was cut by 4 bases, the J end by 0 bases, with 11 bases between. In DNA form, the CDR3 reads TGCGCCAGCAGCGAAGGGACATTCTCCTACAATGAGCAGTTCTTC. It translates to CASSEGTFSYNEQFF.